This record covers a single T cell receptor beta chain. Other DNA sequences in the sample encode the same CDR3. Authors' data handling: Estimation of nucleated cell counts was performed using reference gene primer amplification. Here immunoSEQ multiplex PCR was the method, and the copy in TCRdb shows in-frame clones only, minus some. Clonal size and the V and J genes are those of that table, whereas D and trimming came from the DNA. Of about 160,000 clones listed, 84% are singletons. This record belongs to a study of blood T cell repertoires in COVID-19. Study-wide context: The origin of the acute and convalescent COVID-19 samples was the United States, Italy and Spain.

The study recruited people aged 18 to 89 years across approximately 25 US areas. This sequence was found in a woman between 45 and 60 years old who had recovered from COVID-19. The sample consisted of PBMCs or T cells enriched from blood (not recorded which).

The CDR3 loop is CASSLGGQPQHF. The CDR3 coding sequence is TGTGCCAGCAGTTTGGGGGGTCAGCCCCAGCATTTT. The chain uses TRBV28 and TRBJ1-5; D is perhaps TRBD1 (5 bases). The CDR3 is 12 amino acids. Trimming removed 3 bases at V and 6 bases at J, with 6 bases between. Germline values: CDR1 MDHEN, CDR2 SYDVKM. Together with reference TRBV28 and TRBJ1-5, the CDR3 gives the full variable domain: DVKVTQSSRYLVKRTGEKVFLECVQDMDHENMFWYRQDPGLGLRLIYFSYDVKMKEKGDIPEGYSVSREKKERFSLILESASTNQTSMYLCASSLGGQPQHFGDGTRLSIL.